A single sample is the source of the 6 T cell receptor beta chains below, sequenced in a study of glioma-infiltrating T cells after dendritic cell vaccination. The repertoire was sequenced with immunoSEQ multiplex PCR; TCRdb's copy has only in-frame clones and lacks some. The sample consists of more than 85,000 clones, around 90% of them appearing once. Time point indicated: after dendritic cell vaccination, including at tumor progression/relapse. This specimen consisted of blood, obtained after dendritic cell vaccination. These receptor sequences come from a human donor with glioblastoma.

The chain employs TRBV7-2 and TRBJ1-1, with D possibly TRBD1 on 5 matching bases. V dropped 2 bases and J dropped 5 bases, with 18 bases sitting between them. CDR1 is SGHTA, CDR2 FQGNSA, per germline. The CDR3 consists of 16 residues. DNA for the CDR3: TGTGCCAGCAGCTTATCTCAGGACACAGCAGGGACTGAAGCTTTCTTT. The encoded protein is CASSLSQDTAGTEAFF.

Comment on this clone: The junction does not match germline at one end; this may be a read error. This chain uses TRBV19 with TRBJ2-1; the D gene is possibly TRBD1 (6 bases). The germline gives CDR1 LNHDA, CDR2 SQIVND (reference sequence). The CDR3 has 13 amino acids. In nucleotides, the CDR3 is TGTGCCAGTACTATAGGTGGACAGAGAGAGCAGTTCTTC. Its protein product is CASTIGGQREQFF. The full variable domain, rest sourced from reference TRBV19 and TRBJ2-1, is DGGITQSPKYLFRKEGQNVTLSCEQNLNHDAMYWYRQDPGQGLRLIYYSQIVNDFQKGDIAEGYSVSREKKESFPLTVTSAQKNPTAFYLCASTIGGQREQFFGPGTRLTVL.

This chain uses TRBV6-5 with TRBJ2-7; tentatively, D is TRBD2 (6 bases). CDR3 size: 12 residues. Germline V gene sequence: CDR1 MNHEY, CDR2 SVGAGI. Trimming took 9 bases from V and 6 from J, leaving 15 bases between them. The DNA for the CDR3 is TGTGCCAGTTTAACAGTGGGAGGCGAGCAGTACTTC. This encodes CASLTVGGEQYF.

V and J are TRBV19 and TRBJ2-7, with 7 bases that match TRBD1. The germline V gene has CDR1 LNHDA and CDR2 SQIVND (reference sequence). The ends lost 5 bases at V and 0 bases at J; junction bases unmatched: 4. CDR3 length: 14 residues. The CDR3 is CASSVRDSSYEQYF. The CDR3, as DNA: TGTGCCAGTAGTGTCCGGGACAGCTCCTACGAGCAGTACTTC.

The J gene is TRBJ2-3, the V gene TRBV2; possible D gene TRBD2, 5 bases. V lost 7 bases and J lost 0, with 8 bases in between. The length of the CDR3 is 13 residues. The germline gives CDR1 SNHLY, CDR2 FYNNEI. The CDR3 reads CASNRGSTDTQYF. The CDR3 DNA is TGTGCCAGCAACAGAGGGAGCACAGATACGCAGTATTTT.

The chain links TRBV6-4 to TRBJ1-5; unclear D gene. Germline assignment: CDR1 MRHNA and CDR2 SNTAGT. V gave up 6 bases and J gave up 0 bases, with 9 bases separating them. The CDR3 is 14 residues long. Written as DNA, the CDR3 is TGTGCCAGCAGGGAGGGTTCTAGCAATCAGCCCCAGCATTTT. Translated, it gives CASREGSSNQPQHF.